Listed below are T cell receptor beta chains from one sample, sequenced in a study of blood T cells in healthy people across ages. One entry per CDR3 protein, called by TCRdb with MiXCR from the 5' RACE reads. The data show 1.5 million to 1.9 million distinct CDR3 sequences, about 45% seen once. Sequenced: blood. Source of these receptors: a woman aged 18-29 years in good health. CDR3s include the opening cysteine and the closing phenylalanine or tryptophan. Fields, in order: CDR3 length, J gene, V gene, clone size, D gene, CDR3 DNA, CDR3 protein. D genes are given only for firm matches. Size values are once, few and many counts, or a class for expanded clones, and some rows have none.

13	TRBJ2-3	TRBV7-9	few	TRBD1	TGTGCCAGCAGCGACAGGGAGAAAGATACGCAGTATTTT	CASSDREKDTQYF
13	TRBJ2-1	TRBV12-3/TRBV12-4	few	-	TGTGCCAGCAGGCTCGGGATTCTCAATGAGCAGTTCTTC	CASRLGILNEQFF
13	TRBJ2-7	TRBV20-1	once	-	TGCAGTGCTAGAGATATGCTCAGGGACGAGCAGTACTTC	CSARDMLRDEQYF
15	TRBJ2-6	TRBV6-2/TRBV6-3	few	TRBD2	TGTGCCAGCAGTTGGACTAGCTCTGGGGCCAACGTCCTGACTTTC	CASSWTSSGANVLTF
14	TRBJ2-5	TRBV7-2	-	-	TGTGCCAGCAGCTTATCGCGACAGGTAGAGACCCAGTACTTC	CASSLSRQVETQYF
17	TRBJ2-3	TRBV7-9	-	TRBD2	TGTGCCAGCAGCTCCCCCAGGACTAGCGGGAGAACAGATACGCAGTATTTT	CASSSPRTSGRTDTQYF
13	TRBJ2-7	TRBV13	-	-	TGTGCCAGCAGCCCACGAAGGGCCCACGAGCAGTACTTC	CASSPRRAHEQYF
15	TRBJ2-3	TRBV9	-	TRBD2	TGTGCCAGCAGCGTACTGCCGGGGGGTTCGGATACGCAGTATTTT	CASSVLPGGSDTQYF
17	TRBJ2-7	TRBV4-1	-	-	TGCGCCAGCAGCCACGGGCAGGACAACCGGAACTCCTACGAGCAGTACTTC	CASSHGQDNRNSYEQYF
16	TRBJ2-7	TRBV4-3	few	TRBD1	TGCGCCAGCAGCCCCAGGGGTCTGGACAGGAACTACGAGCAGTACTTC	CASSPRGLDRNYEQYF
13	TRBJ2-7	TRBV13	-	-	TGTGCCAGCAGCTTAGGGGTCGGTCCTAGGTGGTACTTC	CASSLGVGPRWYF
13	TRBJ2-7	TRBV20-1	-	-	TGCAGTGCTAATTCCGCGGCTAACTACGAGCAGTACTTC	CSANSAANYEQYF
20	TRBJ2-1	TRBV6-5	-	TRBD2	TGTGCCAGCAGTTACGATGTTGGGACTAGCGGGGGGGGCTCCTACAATGAGCAGTTCTTC	CASSYDVGTSGGGSYNEQFF
14	TRBJ2-1	TRBV4-1	-	-	TGCGCCAGCAGCCAAGTGTTGCCCGGGGATGAGCAGTTCTTC	CASSQVLPGDEQFF
15	TRBJ2-3	TRBV12-3/TRBV12-4	-	-	TGTGCCAGCAGTTTAGCAGGTGGGAGTGGAGATACGCAGTATTTT	CASSLAGGSGDTQYF
14	TRBJ2-7	TRBV27	few	TRBD1	TGTGCCAGCAGTTTATCGTGGACAGGCGGCGAGCAGTACTTC	CASSLSWTGGEQYF
12	TRBJ1-4	TRBV12-3/TRBV12-4	-	-	TGTGCCAGCTCACCACGCGAGGAAAAACTGTTTTTT	CASSPREEKLFF
15	TRBJ1-6	TRBV7-2	-	TRBD1	TGTGCCAGCAGCTCAGGACAGGGGAAGAGATCACCCCTCCACTTT	CASSSGQGKRSPLHF
14	TRBJ2-7	TRBV12-3/TRBV12-4	few	-	TGTGCCAGCAGTTTCTTTCAGGGGACCTACGAGCAGTACTTC	CASSFFQGTYEQYF
13	TRBJ2-1	TRBV6-6	few	TRBD2	TGTGCCAGCGCGACTAGCGGGAGTAATGAGCAGTTCTTC	CASATSGSNEQFF
13	TRBJ2-5	TRBV7-9	few	-	TGTGCCAGCAGCTTATCGGACCGTGGAGAGCAGTACTTC	CASSLSDRGEQYF
17	TRBJ2-7	TRBV7-9	-	-	TGTGCCAGCAGCTCAAAGATAGGCTTTAAGAGCTCCTACGAGCAGTACTTC	CASSSKIGFKSSYEQYF
18	TRBJ2-1	TRBV6-1	few	TRBD2	TGTGCCAGCAAAATTAGCGGGACGACCGAAAGCTCCTACAATGAGCAGTTCTTC	CASKISGTTESSYNEQFF
12	TRBJ1-4	TRBV7-2	-	-	TGTGCCAGTAGGAGAGGGGATGAAAAACTGTTTTTT	CASRRGDEKLFF
14	TRBJ1-4	TRBV12-3/TRBV12-4	few	-	TGTGCCAGCAGTGTGGTTGCAACTAATGAAAAACTGTTTTTT	CASSVVATNEKLFF
15	TRBJ1-5	TRBV12-3/TRBV12-4	-	-	TGTGCCAGCAGTCCCGGACCGCTTAGCAATCAGCCCCAGCATTTT	CASSPGPLSNQPQHF
16	TRBJ2-2	TRBV27	-	TRBD2	TGTGCCAGCAGTTTATTCTCGGGGGGAAACACCGGGGAGCTGTTTTTT	CASSLFSGGNTGELFF
13	TRBJ1-6	TRBV30	-	-	TGTGCCTGGAGTGTTCTCCGGGAGTCACCCCTCCACTTT	CAWSVLRESPLHF
15	TRBJ1-2	TRBV7-2	-	-	TGTGCCAGCAGCGCGTACGCGACGGGGGCCTATGGCTACACCTTC	CASSAYATGAYGYTF
16	TRBJ1-6	TRBV5-1	once	TRBD1	TGCGCCAGCAGCCCAGTGACAGGGCCCGGTAATTCACCCCTCCACTTT	CASSPVTGPGNSPLHF
18	TRBJ1-6	TRBV4-3	once	-	TGCGCCAGCAGCCTCCTAGGGGCAGGGGACACCAGTAATTCACCCCTCCACTTT	CASSLLGAGDTSNSPLHF